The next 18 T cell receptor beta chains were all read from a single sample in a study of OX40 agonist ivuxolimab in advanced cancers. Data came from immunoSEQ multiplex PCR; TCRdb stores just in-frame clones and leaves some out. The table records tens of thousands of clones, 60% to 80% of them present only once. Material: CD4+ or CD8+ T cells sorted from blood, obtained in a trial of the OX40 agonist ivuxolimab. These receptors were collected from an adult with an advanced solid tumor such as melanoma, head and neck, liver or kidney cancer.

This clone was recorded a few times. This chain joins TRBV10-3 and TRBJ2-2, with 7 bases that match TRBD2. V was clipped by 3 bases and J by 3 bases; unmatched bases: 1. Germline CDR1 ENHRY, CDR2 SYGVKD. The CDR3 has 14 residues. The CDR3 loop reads CAISDAGDTGELFF. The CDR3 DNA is TGTGCCATCAGTGATGCGGGGGACACCGGGGAGCTGTTTTTT.

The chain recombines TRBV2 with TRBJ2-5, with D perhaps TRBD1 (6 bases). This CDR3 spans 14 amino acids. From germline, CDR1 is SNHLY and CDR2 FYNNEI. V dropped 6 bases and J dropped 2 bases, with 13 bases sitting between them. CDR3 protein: CASSRRQAQETQYF. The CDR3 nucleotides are TGTGCCAGCAGCCGACGACAGGCGCAAGAGACCCAGTACTTC.

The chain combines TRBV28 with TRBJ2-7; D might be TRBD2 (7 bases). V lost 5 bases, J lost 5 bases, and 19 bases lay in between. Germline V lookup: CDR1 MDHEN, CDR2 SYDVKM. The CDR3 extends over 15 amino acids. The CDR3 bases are TGTGCCAGCAGTGAGGGGGGGCTCCAGGCCGACGAGCAGTACTTC. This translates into CASSEGGLQADEQYF.

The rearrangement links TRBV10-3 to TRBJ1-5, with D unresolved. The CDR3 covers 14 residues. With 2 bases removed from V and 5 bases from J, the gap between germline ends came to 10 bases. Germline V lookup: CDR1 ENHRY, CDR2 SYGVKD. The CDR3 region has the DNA TGTGCCATCAGTGAGACTGGTCCCCATCAGCCCCAGCATTTT. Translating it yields CAISETGPHQPQHF.

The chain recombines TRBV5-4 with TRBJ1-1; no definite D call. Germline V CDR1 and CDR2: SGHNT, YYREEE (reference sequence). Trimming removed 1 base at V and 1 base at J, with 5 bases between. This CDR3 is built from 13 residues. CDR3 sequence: CASSLSQNTEAFF. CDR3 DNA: TGTGCCAGCAGCTTGAGTCAGAACACTGAAGCTTTCTTT.

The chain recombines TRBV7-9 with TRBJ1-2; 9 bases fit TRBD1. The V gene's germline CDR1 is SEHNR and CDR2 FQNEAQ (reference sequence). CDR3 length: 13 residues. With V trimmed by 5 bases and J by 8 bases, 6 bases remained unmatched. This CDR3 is CASSPTGGSGYTF. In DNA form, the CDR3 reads TGTGCCAGCAGCCCGACAGGGGGATCGGGCTACACCTTC. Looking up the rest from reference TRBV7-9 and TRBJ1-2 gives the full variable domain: DTGVSQNPRHKITKRGQNVTFRCDPISEHNRLYWYRQTLGQGPEFLTYFQNEAQLEKSRLLSDRFSAERPKGSFSTLEIQRTEQGDSAMYLCASSPTGGSGYTFGSGTRLTVV.

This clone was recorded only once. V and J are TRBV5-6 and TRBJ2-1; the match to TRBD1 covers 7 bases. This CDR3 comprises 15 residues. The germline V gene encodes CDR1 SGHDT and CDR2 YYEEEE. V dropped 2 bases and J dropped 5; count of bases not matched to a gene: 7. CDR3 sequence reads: CASSFNRGLNNEQFF. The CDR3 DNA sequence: TGTGCCAGCAGCTTCAACAGGGGTTTAAACAATGAGCAGTTCTTC.

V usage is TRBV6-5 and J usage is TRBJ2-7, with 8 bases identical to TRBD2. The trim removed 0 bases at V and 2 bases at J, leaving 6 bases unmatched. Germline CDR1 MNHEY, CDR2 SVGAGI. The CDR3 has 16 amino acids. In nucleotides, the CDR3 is TGTGCCAGCAGTTACTCCGGCGGGGGGCACACCTACGAGCAGTACTTC. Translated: CASSYSGGGHTYEQYF.

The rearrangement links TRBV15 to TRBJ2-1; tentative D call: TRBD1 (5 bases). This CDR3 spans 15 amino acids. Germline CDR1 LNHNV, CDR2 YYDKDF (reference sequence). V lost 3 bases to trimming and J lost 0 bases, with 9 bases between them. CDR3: CATSRLDSSYNEQFF. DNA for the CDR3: TGTGCCACCAGCAGGCTAGACAGCTCCTACAATGAGCAGTTCTTC.

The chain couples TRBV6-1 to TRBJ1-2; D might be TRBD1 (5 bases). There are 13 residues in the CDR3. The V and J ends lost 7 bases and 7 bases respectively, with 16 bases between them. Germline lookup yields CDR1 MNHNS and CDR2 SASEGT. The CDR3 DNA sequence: TGTGCCAGCATCGAAACAGGAGATTTTGGCTACACCTTC. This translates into CASIETGDFGYTF.

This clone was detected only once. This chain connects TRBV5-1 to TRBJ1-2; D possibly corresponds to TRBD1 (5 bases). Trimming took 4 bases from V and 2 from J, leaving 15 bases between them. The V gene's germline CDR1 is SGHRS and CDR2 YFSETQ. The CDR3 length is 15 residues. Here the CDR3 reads CASSSDRGSNYGYTF. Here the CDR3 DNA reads TGCGCCAGCAGCAGTGATAGGGGATCGAACTATGGCTACACCTTC.

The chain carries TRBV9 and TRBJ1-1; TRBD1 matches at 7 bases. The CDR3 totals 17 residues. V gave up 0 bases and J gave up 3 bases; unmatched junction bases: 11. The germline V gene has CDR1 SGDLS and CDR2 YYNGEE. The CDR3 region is CASSVGGARGGHTEAFF. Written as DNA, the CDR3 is TGTGCCAGCAGCGTAGGAGGGGCCAGGGGGGGACACACTGAAGCTTTCTTT.

The CDR3 nucleotides are TGTGCCAGCAGTTTAGGCGGAGGGGGCCAGGAGACCCAGTACTTC. It specifies CASSLGGGGQETQYF. The chain carries TRBV28 and TRBJ2-5; TRBD1 is a possible D gene (7 bases). CDR3 length equals 15 residues. Looked up from germline, CDR1 is MDHEN and CDR2 is SYDVKM. The V end lost 2 bases, the J end lost 5 bases, and 15 bases lay between the germline ends.

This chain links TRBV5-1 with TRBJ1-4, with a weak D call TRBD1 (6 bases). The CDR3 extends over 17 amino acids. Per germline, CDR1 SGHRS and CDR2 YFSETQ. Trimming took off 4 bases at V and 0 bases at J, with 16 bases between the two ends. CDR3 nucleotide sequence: TGCGCCAGCAGCCCGGGGACACACACTGCAACTAATGAAAAACTGTTTTTT. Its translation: CASSPGTHTATNEKLFF.

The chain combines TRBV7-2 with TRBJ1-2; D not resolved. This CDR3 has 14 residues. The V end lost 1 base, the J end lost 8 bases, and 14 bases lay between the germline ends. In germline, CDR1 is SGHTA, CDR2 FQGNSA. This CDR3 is CASSLVRRGRGYTF. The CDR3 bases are TGTGCCAGCAGCTTAGTTAGAAGAGGGCGGGGCTACACCTTC.

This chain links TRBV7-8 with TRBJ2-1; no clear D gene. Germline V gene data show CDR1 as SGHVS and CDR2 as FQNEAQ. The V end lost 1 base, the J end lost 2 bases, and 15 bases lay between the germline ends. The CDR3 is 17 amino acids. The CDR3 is CASSLESALRPYNEQFF. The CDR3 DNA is TGTGCCAGCAGCTTAGAAAGTGCTTTAAGGCCCTACAATGAGCAGTTCTTC.

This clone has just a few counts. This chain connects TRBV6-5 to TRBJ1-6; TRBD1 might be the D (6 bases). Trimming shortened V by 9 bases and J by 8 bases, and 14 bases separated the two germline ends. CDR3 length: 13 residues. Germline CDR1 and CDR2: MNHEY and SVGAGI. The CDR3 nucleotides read TGTGCCAGTGGACAGAGAACAGATTCACCCCTCCACTTT. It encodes CASGQRTDSPLHF.

The CDR3 reads CASSLPEAETQYF. CDR3 DNA sequence: TGTGCCAGCAGCCTCCCCGAGGCAGAGACCCAGTACTTC. The chain is built from TRBV6-4 and TRBJ2-5; no clear D. Trimming removed 6 bases at V and 4 bases at J, with 12 bases between. Looked up from germline, CDR1 is MRHNA and CDR2 is SNTAGT. CDR3 size: 13 residues.